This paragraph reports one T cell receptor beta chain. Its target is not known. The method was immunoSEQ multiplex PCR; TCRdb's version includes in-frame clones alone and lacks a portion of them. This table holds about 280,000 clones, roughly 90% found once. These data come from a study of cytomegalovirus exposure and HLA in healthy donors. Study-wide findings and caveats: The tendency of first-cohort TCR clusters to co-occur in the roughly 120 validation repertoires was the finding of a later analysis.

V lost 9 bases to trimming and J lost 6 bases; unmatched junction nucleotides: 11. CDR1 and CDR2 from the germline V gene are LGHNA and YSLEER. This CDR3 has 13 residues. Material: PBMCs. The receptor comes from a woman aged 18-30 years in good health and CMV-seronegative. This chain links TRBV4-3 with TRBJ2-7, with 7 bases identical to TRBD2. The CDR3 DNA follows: TGCGCCAGTAGCGGGCTGAGAAATGGCGAGCAGTACTTC. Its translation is CASSGLRNGEQYF.